The 23 T cell receptor beta chains below were found in one sample sequenced in a study of metastatic and nonmetastatic thyroid tumors. TCRdb reprocessed the PCR reads using MiXCR. The sample comprises just over 70,000 clones, roughly 18% of which are singletons, and about 13% rests with the top ten. Patients underwent thyroid surgery, and none had received any treatment before it. Sequenced input: blood. The receptors stem from a female donor with papillary thyroid cancer or a benign thyroid nodule (not recorded which). Some clones in this sample may be carry-over from other donors' samples.

There are many counts of this clone. This chain connects TRBV4-2 to TRBJ1-1; D may be TRBD1 (6 bases). The CDR3 has 14 residues. With 7 bases removed from V and 4 bases from J, the gap between germline ends came to 16 bases. Germline V CDR1 and CDR2: LGHNA, YNFKEQ. CDR3 DNA sequence: TGTGCCAGCACTTGGGACATGCTTCCCACTGAAGCTTTCTTT. Its translation is CASTWDMLPTEAFF.

This clone was detected ten times or more. The V call is TRBV30, the J call TRBJ2-3; 8 bases are shared with TRBD2. Germline V gene lookup returns CDR1 GTSNPN and CDR2 SVGIG (reference sequence). The V segment lost 5 bases and the J segment 1 base; nucleotides outside the gene matches: 8. CDR3 length: 15 amino acids. CDR3 in amino acids: CAWGPGLGGTDTQYF. The CDR3 DNA follows: TGTGCCTGGGGCCCGGGACTAGGAGGCACAGATACGCAGTATTTT.

This clone was picked up many times. The rearrangement joins TRBV5-1 to TRBJ2-1, with 10 bases matching TRBD1. The CDR3 runs to 12 residues. After removal of 4 bases from V and 15 bases from J, the junction contained 7 bases not matched to a gene. Germline values: CDR1 SGHRS, CDR2 YFSETQ. This CDR3 reads CASSPGQGVGFF. The CDR3 nucleotides are TGCGCCAGCAGCCCCGGACAGGGGGTTGGGTTCTTC. Combining the CDR3 with reference TRBV5-1 and TRBJ2-1 gives the whole variable domain KAGVTQTPRYLIKTRGQQVTLSCSPISGHRSVSWYQQTPGQGLQFLFEYFSETQRNKGNFPGRFSGRQFSNSRSEMNVSTLELGDSALYLCASSPGQGVGFFGPGTRLTVL.

This clone has more than one count but fewer than ten. This rearrangement joins TRBV6-5 to TRBJ2-7; no firm D call. Germline loops: CDR1 MNHEY, CDR2 SVGAGI. V was shortened by 6 bases and J by 1 base, with 13 bases between the two germline ends. The CDR3 spans 14 residues. CDR3 region: CASRLDVRSYEQYF. CDR3 in DNA: TGTGCCAGCAGATTAGACGTGAGGTCCTACGAGCAGTACTTC.

In this sample, this clone turned up once. V is TRBV30 and J is TRBJ2-7, with TRBD2 matching 13 bases. Per the germline V gene, CDR1 is GTSNPN and CDR2 is SVGIG (reference sequence). V trimming: 0 bases; J trimming: 1 base; junction bases outside the gene matches: 3. The CDR3 consists of 16 residues. DNA of the CDR3: TGTGCCTGGAGTGTACTAGCGGGAGGGCTATCCTACGAGCAGTACTTC. Translated, it gives CAWSVLAGGLSYEQYF.

This clone was observed at least ten times. The chain uses TRBV14 and TRBJ2-1, with TRBD1 identical over 8 bases. Germline CDR1 and CDR2: SGHDN and FVKESK. There are 18 residues in the CDR3. Germline trimming cut 3 bases from V and 4 bases from J; bases unmatched to any gene: 14. The DNA for the CDR3 is TGTGCCAGCAGCCAGAGGGGAACCGGGACAGGTTCTTACAATGAGCAGTTCTTC. Its protein product is CASSQRGTGTGSYNEQFF.

This clone showed up many times. This chain links TRBV27 with TRBJ1-2, with D possibly TRBD1 on 6 matching bases. The V gene's germline CDR1 is MNHEY and CDR2 SMNVEV (reference sequence). The length of the CDR3 is 14 residues. Trimming stripped 8 bases from V and 7 bases from J, with 20 bases between. CDR3 sequence reads: CASSLHVQGAGYTF. The DNA of the CDR3 is TGTGCCAGCTCCCTCCATGTACAGGGCGCTGGCTACACCTTC.

The CDR3 spells CASSLLAGSTEAFF. The CDR3 bases are TGTGCCAGCAGTTTATTGGCAGGGAGCACTGAAGCTTTCTTT. This sequence joins TRBV28 and TRBJ1-1, with D perhaps matching TRBD1 (5 bases). V shed 1 base and J shed 4 bases, with 10 bases lying between them. This CDR3 spans 14 amino acids. Germline values: CDR1 MDHEN, CDR2 SYDVKM.

This clone came up many times. Distinct nucleotide sequences in the sample also encode this CDR3. The chain combines TRBV6-4 with TRBJ2-3; a possible D gene is TRBD2 (6 bases). Germline CDR1 and CDR2: MRHNA and SNTAGT. The CDR3 spans 15 residues. With 2 bases removed from V and 0 bases from J, the gap between germline ends came to 9 bases. CDR3 sequence reads: CASSDGSGSTDTQYF. The CDR3 DNA follows: TGTGCCAGCAGTGACGGCAGCGGGAGCACAGATACGCAGTATTTT.

As concerns this clone: Being one base from a much bigger clone, this may be a read error. The chain employs TRBV5-3 and TRBJ2-7; no clear D gene. TRBV5-3 is assigned to the ORF class and has an uncertain function. The CDR3 totals 13 residues. The CDR3 loop is CASSSVQPYEQYF. The CDR3 nucleotides are TGTGCCAGCAGCTCAGTACAGCCCTACGAGCAGTACTTC.

The V and J genes are TRBV7-6 and TRBJ2-7; 7 bases match TRBD2. This CDR3 region has 14 residues. V trimming: 1 base; J trimming: 2 bases; junction bases outside the gene matches: 2. In germline, CDR1 is SGHVS, CDR2 FNYEAQ. CDR3 sequence (DNA): TGTGCCAGCAGCTTAGATGCGGGGGCCTACGAGCAGTACTTC. As protein: CASSLDAGAYEQYF.

Worth noting for this clone: Distinct nucleotide sequences in the sample also encode this CDR3. The chain links TRBV28 to TRBJ2-2, with 7 nucleotides matching TRBD1. The CDR3 spans 13 residues. The germline CDR1 and CDR2 sequences are MDHEN and SYDVKM. After removal of 4 bases from V and 5 bases from J, the junction contained 1 base not matched to a gene. Here the CDR3 DNA reads TGTGCCAGCAGTTACAGGGGAACCGGGGAGCTGTTTTTT. Its protein is CASSYRGTGELFF.

The chain combines TRBV5-1 with TRBJ2-3; 10 bases are shared with TRBD2. Germline lookup yields CDR1 SGHRS and CDR2 YFSETQ. After removal of 4 bases from V and 2 bases from J, the junction contained 7 bases not matched to a gene. The CDR3 runs 16 residues. CDR3 loop: CASSRGTSVFTDTQYF. The CDR3 DNA is TGCGCCAGCAGCAGAGGGACTAGCGTCTTCACAGATACGCAGTATTTT. The full variable domain, completed using reference TRBV5-1 and TRBJ2-3, is KAGVTQTPRYLIKTRGQQVTLSCSPISGHRSVSWYQQTPGQGLQFLFEYFSETQRNKGNFPGRFSGRQFSNSRSEMNVSTLELGDSALYLCASSRGTSVFTDTQYFGPGTRLTVL.

This clone was picked up many times. This sequence joins TRBV9 and TRBJ1-6, with D possibly matching TRBD1 (6 bases). The CDR3 covers 14 residues. Germline V gene lookup returns CDR1 SGDLS and CDR2 YYNGEE. Trimming stripped 6 bases from V and 8 bases from J, with 15 bases between. CDR3 bases: TGTGCCAGCACCACGGGCAGGGGAGATTCACCCCTCCACTTT. Its translation is CASTTGRGDSPLHF.

In the case of this clone: This CDR3 is also generated by other DNA sequences in the sample. The chain carries TRBV28 and TRBJ2-7; the D gene is possibly TRBD1 (5 bases). The germline V gene encodes CDR1 MDHEN and CDR2 SYDVKM. The V end was cut by 2 bases, the J end by 3 bases, with 14 bases between. The CDR3 contains 15 residues. The CDR3 DNA reads TGTGCCAGCAGTTTAAAATTTACAGGTATCTACGAGCAGTACTTC. The encoded protein is CASSLKFTGIYEQYF.

This clone was picked up many times. The chain couples TRBV18 to TRBJ2-1; 13 nucleotides line up with TRBD2. J gave up 7 bases and V 2 bases, and 11 bases lay outside the gene matches. Per the germline V gene, CDR1 is KGHSH and CDR2 is LQKENI. This CDR3 region has 18 residues. In DNA, the CDR3 is TGTGCCAGCTCACCAAAACCCCCGGGACTAGCGGGAAGGAATGAGCAGTTCTTC. Translation gives CASSPKPPGLAGRNEQFF. The entire variable domain, with the rest obtained from reference TRBV18 and TRBJ2-1, is as follows: NAGVMQNPRHLVRRRGQEARLRCSPMKGHSHVYWYRQLPEEGLKFMVYLQKENIIDESGMPKERFSAEFPKEGPSILRIQQVVRGDSAAYFCASSPKPPGLAGRNEQFFGPGTRLTVL.

This clone was observed many times. This chain links TRBV6-1 with TRBJ1-1, with a tentative D call TRBD1 (6 bases). CDR3 length: 13 residues. Germline V gene sequence: CDR1 MNHNS, CDR2 SASEGT. Deletions cut 7 bases from V and 2 bases from J, with 11 bases between. The CDR3 here is CASNKGGNTEAFF. CDR3 nucleotide sequence: TGTGCCAGCAACAAGGGGGGTAACACTGAAGCTTTCTTT.

This clone was observed at least ten times. Written as DNA, the CDR3 is TGTGCCAGCAGCCACACAGCTAGCGGGAGGTACGAGCAGTACTTC. Amino acid sequence: CASSHTASGRYEQYF. This chain connects TRBV13 to TRBJ2-7; 11 nucleotides align to TRBD2. Germline V gene sequence: CDR1 PRHDT, CDR2 FYEKMQ (reference sequence). J gave up 4 bases and V 5 bases, and 7 bases lay outside the gene matches. The CDR3 consists of 15 residues.

This chain links TRBV5-6 with TRBJ2-1, with 7 bases aligning to TRBD2. After removal of 3 bases from V and 5 bases from J, the junction contained 8 bases not matched to a gene. Germline loops: CDR1 SGHDT, CDR2 YYEEEE. CDR3 length equals 15 residues. The CDR3 reads CASSYGRLADNEQFF. In DNA, the CDR3 is TGTGCCAGCAGCTATGGCCGCCTAGCGGACAATGAGCAGTTCTTC.

This clone was picked up a small number of times. One base away lies a much larger clone, so this may be a sequencing read error. The rearrangement links TRBV19 to TRBJ2-3; weak D call: TRBD2 (5 bases). Between the trimmed V and J ends, which lost 1 base and 1 base, there was a span of 9 bases. The CDR3 spans 15 residues. Looked up from germline, CDR1 is LNHDA and CDR2 is SQIVND (reference sequence). The DNA of the CDR3 is TGTGCCAGTAGTATAGTGGCTAGCTGCACAGATACGCAGTATTTT. It translates to CASSIVASCTDTQYF.

The rearrangement links TRBV5-1 to TRBJ2-1; D uncertain. Germline lookup yields CDR1 SGHRS and CDR2 YFSETQ. The CDR3 has 14 amino acids. The V and J ends lost 1 base and 4 bases respectively, with 9 bases between them. CDR3 sequence reads: CASSLSKVYNEQFF. The CDR3 DNA sequence: TGCGCCAGCAGCTTGAGTAAGGTTTACAATGAGCAGTTCTTC.

This clone has more than one count but fewer than ten. One junction end disagrees with the germline gene, perhaps due to a read error. Here the CDR3 DNA reads TGTGCCAGCAGTGCGGGACAGGGAGGCGGTCAGCCCCAGAATTTT. This codes for CASSAGQGGGQPQNF. V gene TRBV6-1 combines with J gene TRBJ1-5, with 9 nucleotides matching TRBD1. Looked up from germline, CDR1 is MNHNS and CDR2 is SASEGT. The CDR3 totals 15 residues.

This clone was recorded at least ten times. The V gene is TRBV27, the J gene TRBJ2-2, with TRBD1 identical over 7 bases. The CDR3 has 15 residues. Germline V gives CDR1 MNHEY, CDR2 SMNVEV (reference sequence). The junction had 7 bases not matched to a gene; V was cut back by 5 bases and J by 4 bases. This chain's CDR3 is CASSLGQPLTGELFF. In DNA, the CDR3 is TGTGCCAGCAGTCTGGGACAGCCGCTCACCGGGGAGCTGTTTTTT.